Each of the 19 T cell receptor beta chains below was sequenced from the same sample in a study of T cells after somatic rescue of genetic block. TCRdb keeps only in-frame clones here, not all; method: immunoSEQ multiplex PCR. The sample consists of tens of thousands of clones, about 87% of them appearing once. Sample: peripheral blood mononuclear cells (PBMCs). These receptors all come from a woman aged 18-35 years.

The V and J genes are TRBV6-1 and TRBJ2-6; perhaps TRBD1 as D (5 bases). The CDR3 spans 15 residues. Germline CDR1 is MNHNS and CDR2 is SASEGT. V lost 5 bases and J lost 1, with 9 bases in between. The DNA of the CDR3 is TGTGCCAGCAGTAAACAGGTATCTGGGGCCAACGTCCTGACTTTC. Its translation: CASSKQVSGANVLTF.

V gene TRBV19 combines with J gene TRBJ2-6, with D perhaps matching TRBD2 (6 bases). Germline assignment: CDR1 LNHDA and CDR2 SQIVND (reference sequence). The length of the CDR3 is 15 residues. The ends were cut back, 5 bases at V and 0 bases at J, with 8 bases in the middle. CDR3 amino acids: CASSARGSGANVLTF. In nucleotides, the CDR3 is TGTGCCAGTAGTGCGCGGGGCTCTGGGGCCAACGTCCTGACTTTC.

This clone has more than one count but fewer than ten. The rearrangement links TRBV4-1 to TRBJ1-4; D might be TRBD1 (6 bases). CDR1 is MGHRA and CDR2 is YSYEKL in the germline V gene. The CDR3 is 12 amino acids. V lost 4 bases and J lost 13, with 13 bases in between. The CDR3 protein is CASSRTGTGLFF. CDR3 sequence (DNA): TGCGCCAGCAGCCGCACAGGGACGGGACTGTTTTTT.

V gene TRBV6-1 combines with J gene TRBJ2-5; D possibly corresponds to TRBD1 (6 bases). Germline values: CDR1 MNHNS, CDR2 SASEGT. Trimming left V 5 bases short and J 1 base short, with 11 bases between. The CDR3 runs 14 residues. The CDR3 reads CASSPQGPQETQYF. CDR3 sequence (DNA): TGTGCCAGCAGTCCGCAGGGGCCCCAAGAGACCCAGTACTTC.

V and J are TRBV5-4 and TRBJ2-3; D gene unclear. V was trimmed by 0 bases and J by 2 bases, leaving 13 bases between them. CDR1 and CDR2 from the germline V gene are SGHNT and YYREEE (reference sequence). The CDR3 totals 16 residues. The CDR3 is CASSLVSLGLTDTQYF. The CDR3 nucleotides are TGTGCCAGCAGCTTGGTATCCTTAGGTCTCACAGATACGCAGTATTTT.

V and J are TRBV6-5 and TRBJ1-2, with unresolved D. Trimming removed 4 bases from V and 3 bases from J, with 9 bases in between. CDR1 and CDR2 (germline): MNHEY, SVGAGI. The CDR3 length is 13 residues. CDR3 coding DNA: TGTGCCAGCAGTTCCGGGAGCCACTATGGCTACACCTTC. Translating gives CASSSGSHYGYTF.

The V and J genes are TRBV5-5 and TRBJ1-2; 9 bases line up with TRBD1. Germline V gene lookup returns CDR1 SGHKS and CDR2 YYEKEE (reference sequence). The CDR3 covers 13 residues. The J segment lost 8 bases and the V segment lost 6 bases, leaving 8 bases of the junction unmatched. The CDR3 is CASTTGGRRGYTF. The CDR3 region has the DNA TGTGCCAGCACCACAGGGGGCAGAAGAGGCTACACCTTC.

The chain recombines TRBV7-8 with TRBJ1-4; D call uncertain. The CDR3 length is 14 residues. Germline CDR1 SGHVS, CDR2 FQNEAQ. V was trimmed by 2 bases and J by 6 bases, leaving 10 bases between them. Here the CDR3 reads CASSLIRRDEKLFF. The CDR3 DNA reads as TGTGCCAGCAGCTTAATTCGCCGGGATGAAAAACTGTTTTTT.

The J gene is TRBJ2-1, the V gene TRBV5-1; 9 bases map to TRBD2. V was pared by 3 bases and J by 0 bases, with 13 bases of the junction left unmatched. The CDR3 has 19 amino acids. CDR1 SGHRS and CDR2 YFSETQ come from the germline V gene. This chain's CDR3 is CASSSNRGTSQSSYNEQFF. CDR3 nucleotide sequence: TGCGCCAGCAGCTCCAACCGCGGGACTAGCCAGAGCTCCTACAATGAGCAGTTCTTC.

CDR3 sequence (DNA): TGTGCCAGTTCCTTGGGGGGGAACAGCTACGAGCAGTACTTC. This encodes CASSLGGNSYEQYF. This sequence joins TRBV19 and TRBJ2-7, with TRBD2 identical over 7 bases. Germline CDR1 reads LNHDA; CDR2 reads SQIVND (reference sequence). V trimming: 8 bases; J trimming: 3 bases; junction bases outside the gene matches: 10. The CDR3 totals 14 residues.

CDR3 residues: CASSPTTTGNEQFF. The CDR3 nucleotides are TGTGCCAGCAGTCCGACCACGACGGGCAATGAGCAGTTCTTC. The genes are TRBV27 and TRBJ2-1; unclear D gene. CDR3 length equals 14 residues. From germline, CDR1 is MNHEY and CDR2 SMNVEV (reference sequence). Trimming removed 5 bases from V and 6 bases from J, with 14 bases in between.

The J gene is TRBJ2-7, the V gene TRBV5-1, with D perhaps matching TRBD1 (5 bases). The V gene lost 3 bases and the J gene lost 5 bases, with 15 bases spanning the gap. Germline assignment: CDR1 SGHRS and CDR2 YFSETQ. There are 14 residues in the CDR3. CDR3 nucleotides: TGCGCCAGCAGCTCCTTCCAGGGCCGGGACGAGCAGTACTTC. Translated: CASSSFQGRDEQYF.

Only one count was recorded for this clone. The chain carries TRBV7-9 and TRBJ2-3; TRBD2 matches 9 bases. Trimming removed 5 bases from V and 2 bases from J; junction bases left unmatched: 2. The CDR3 extends over 14 amino acids. Germline V lookup: CDR1 SEHNR, CDR2 FQNEAQ (reference sequence). CDR3 sequence: CASSPSGNTDTQYF. The DNA for the CDR3 is TGTGCCAGCAGCCCTAGCGGGAACACAGATACGCAGTATTTT.

The V call is TRBV7-2, the J call TRBJ1-1; D unclear. The CDR3 consists of 13 residues. Trimming removed 7 bases at V and 0 bases at J, with 9 bases between. The germline gives CDR1 SGHTA, CDR2 FQGNSA. This CDR3 is CASIVRLNTEAFF. DNA for the CDR3: TGTGCCAGCATTGTACGGTTGAACACTGAAGCTTTCTTT.

This chain joins TRBV28 and TRBJ1-1; maybe TRBD1 (5 bases). The CDR3 has 14 residues. Trimming stripped 3 bases from V and 1 base from J, with 9 bases between. Germline values: CDR1 MDHEN, CDR2 SYDVKM. Here the CDR3 reads CASSLRGGNTEAFF. CDR3 sequence (DNA): TGTGCCAGCAGTTTGCGGGGGGGGAACACTGAAGCTTTCTTT.

V is TRBV29-1 and J is TRBJ1-2, with TRBD1 identical over 11 bases. The CDR3 totals 15 residues. Germline V gives CDR1 SQVTM, CDR2 ANQGSEA. The trim removed 7 bases at V and 8 bases at J, leaving 15 bases unmatched. The CDR3 nucleotides are TGCAGCGCCCTAAAATTGGACAGGGGGCGCTTGGGCTACACCTTC. Residues: CSALKLDRGRLGYTF.

V is TRBV27 and J is TRBJ2-2, with D perhaps assigned TRBD1 or TRBD2 (5 bases each). This CDR3 is 15 amino acids long. From germline, CDR1 is MNHEY and CDR2 SMNVEV (reference sequence). Trimming shortened V by 0 bases and J by 13 bases, and 18 bases separated the two germline ends. The CDR3 sequence: CASSLSRGAAAGLFF. DNA for the CDR3: TGTGCCAGCAGTTTATCGAGGGGCGCTGCGGCCGGGCTGTTTTTT.

The chain is built from TRBV7-2 and TRBJ1-2; TRBD1 aligns across 8 bases. The V gene's germline CDR1 is SGHTA and CDR2 FQGNSA. The CDR3 runs to 15 residues. Trimming removed 2 bases from V and 4 bases from J; junction bases left unmatched: 6. CDR3 bases: TGTGCCAGCAGCTTATTCAGGGGGCAGGGCTATGGCTACACCTTC. It translates to CASSLFRGQGYGYTF.

This clone has just one count. The genes are TRBV10-3 and TRBJ2-3; no clear D gene. The CDR3 runs 12 residues. V was trimmed by 8 bases and J by 0 bases, leaving 6 bases between them. Germline-derived CDR1 and CDR2 are ENHRY and SYGVKD. The CDR3 here is CAILGSTDTQYF. The CDR3 DNA reads TGTGCCATCCTTGGAAGCACAGATACGCAGTATTTT.